The rows below give T cell receptor beta chains drawn from one sample of a study of regulatory T cells in long-lasting Graves disease. In TCRdb, the multiplex PCR reads were re-called with MiXCR into one record per CDR3 protein. The sample lists 560,000 or so distinct CDR3 sequences, about 16% occurring once. The sample was also linked to a second study, of T cells in Graves' hyperthyroidism and ophthalmopathy.

The source material was peripheral blood mononuclear cells (PBMCs), sampled at new diagnosis, from a patient treated with antithyroid drugs. The receptor set was obtained from a man aged 18 to 29 with Graves disease. Both conserved end residues are part of each CDR3. A D gene is named only where the DNA matches it firmly. For some rows the clone size is stated as once, few or many, or as a class when expanded; others skip it.

TRBV27,-,-,TRBJ2-7,CASSQDRLPYEQYF,TGTGCCAGCAGTCAAGACAGACTTCCCTACGAGCAGTACTTC
TRBV2,-,-,TRBJ2-7,CASSNRGGWSYEQYF,TGTGCCAGCAGCAACCGGGGAGGTTGGAGCTACGAGCAGTACTTC
TRBV27,-,-,TRBJ1-5,CASSLGTTGPQHF,TGTGCCAGCAGTTTAGGGACCACCGGGCCCCAGCATTTT
TRBV7-3,TRBD1,-,TRBJ2-1,CASSFDRETIDEQFF,TGTGCCAGCAGCTTCGACAGGGAGACAATAGATGAGCAGTTCTTC
TRBV29-1,-,-,TRBJ1-2,CSALRSNYGYTF,TGCAGCGCACTCAGGAGCAACTATGGCTACACCTTC
TRBV20-1,TRBD2,many,TRBJ2-1,CSARPGGRYNEQFF,TGCAGTGCTAGACCCGGGGGGAGGTACAATGAGCAGTTCTTC
TRBV14,-,-,TRBJ2-7,CASSQSWGRTYEQYF,TGTGCCAGCAGCCAATCCTGGGGAAGAACCTACGAGCAGTACTTC
TRBV6-1,TRBD2,-,TRBJ2-1,CASSKTRLAGDNEQFF,TGTGCCAGCAGTAAGACCCGACTAGCGGGAGACAATGAGCAGTTCTTC
TRBV18,-,-,TRBJ2-7,CASSPQGGLFEQYF,TGTGCCAGCTCACCCCAGGGAGGTTTGTTCGAGCAGTACTTC
TRBV6-1,TRBD1,many,TRBJ1-1,CASSQGGTGTEAFF,TGTGCCAGCAGTCAAGGGGGCACTGGCACTGAAGCTTTCTTT
TRBV11-2,-,-,TRBJ1-6,CASSLRGINPPLHF,TGTGCCAGCAGCTTAAGAGGGATTAATCCACCCCTCCACTTT
TRBV5-1,-,-,TRBJ2-1,CASSLVGYGNEQFF,TGCGCCAGCAGCTTGGTGGGGTACGGGAATGAGCAGTTCTTC
TRBV6-2/TRBV6-3,TRBD1,-,TRBJ1-6,CASRTGTRGHSPLHF,TGTGCCAGCAGGACCGGGACAAGGGGGCATTCACCCCTCCACTTT
TRBV3-1,TRBD1,-,TRBJ1-6,CASSQQTTGEANSPLHF,TGTGCCAGCAGCCAACAAACGACAGGGGAGGCGAATTCACCCCTCCACTTT
TRBV6-2/TRBV6-3,TRBD1,many,TRBJ1-2,CASSIGTGQPSSGYTF,TGTGCCAGCAGTATCGGGACAGGGCAGCCCTCTTCCGGCTACACCTTC
TRBV4-1,TRBD2,-,TRBJ2-2,CASSWTSGGTNTGELFF,TGCGCCAGCAGCTGGACTAGCGGGGGAACGAACACCGGGGAGCTGTTTTTT
TRBV7-2,TRBD1,few,TRBJ2-5,CASSPPGGSLETQYF,TGTGCCAGCAGCCCCCCAGGGGGTTCTTTGGAGACCCAGTACTTC
TRBV5-1,-,-,TRBJ1-1,CASSLGGFAGTEAFF,TGCGCCAGCAGCTTGGGAGGTTTCGCCGGCACTGAAGCTTTCTTT
TRBV28,-,-,TRBJ2-2,CASTTGSGELFF,TGTGCCAGCACTACCGGGTCCGGGGAGCTGTTTTTT
TRBV6-1,-,-,TRBJ1-2,CASTHESGGRQGYTF,TGTGCCAGCACACACGAAAGCGGGGGGCGTCAAGGCTACACCTTC
TRBV2,-,many,TRBJ1-5,CASRVRNSNQPQHF,TGTGCCAGCAGGGTAAGAAATAGCAATCAGCCCCAGCATTTT
TRBV4-1,-,few,TRBJ2-3,CASSQALRYTDTQYF,TGCGCCAGCAGCCAAGCGTTGCGGTACACAGATACGCAGTATTTT
TRBV3-1,-,many,TRBJ2-1,CASSPERASYNEQFF,TGTGCCAGCAGCCCTGAGCGGGCCTCCTACAATGAGCAGTTCTTC
TRBV7-3,-,many,TRBJ1-1,CASSAEGTEAFF,TGTGCCAGCAGCGCTGAGGGCACTGAAGCTTTCTTT
TRBV20-1,TRBD2,many,TRBJ2-7,CSARDLRTSGAYEQYF,TGCAGTGCTAGAGATCTGCGGACTAGCGGCGCCTACGAGCAGTACTTC
TRBV30,-,many,TRBJ2-7,CAWSDMIYEQYF,TGTGCCTGGAGTGACATGATCTACGAGCAGTACTTC
TRBV30,-,-,TRBJ1-1,CAWSVLWGALEAFF,TGTGCCTGGAGTGTACTGTGGGGAGCCCTTGAAGCTTTCTTT
TRBV9,-,few,TRBJ2-7,CASSPTARPGKSSEQYF,TGTGCCAGCAGCCCGACGGCAAGACCAGGGAAGTCATCCGAGCAGTACTTC
TRBV29-1,-,-,TRBJ1-3,CSVDGGGNTIYF,TGCAGCGTTGATGGGGGTGGAAACACCATATATTTT
TRBV10-2,TRBD2,many,TRBJ2-7,CASGTIPGLAGDDQYGRQYF,TGCGCCAGCGGAACGATACCGGGACTAGCGGGAGACGACCAATACGGAAGGCAGTACTTC
TRBV9,TRBD1,-,TRBJ2-5,CASSTRQGNPQETQYF,TGTGCCAGCAGCACTCGACAGGGCAACCCCCAAGAGACCCAGTACTTC
TRBV6-2/TRBV6-3,-,many,TRBJ2-1,CASSYGGSGLKGGEQFF,TGTGCCAGCAGTTACGGGGGTTCAGGGTTGAAGGGGGGTGAGCAGTTCTTC
TRBV30,-,many,TRBJ1-5,CAWEDGSNQPQHF,TGTGCCTGGGAGGACGGCAGCAATCAGCCCCAGCATTTT
TRBV19,TRBD1,-,TRBJ1-2,CAASRGDSSGYTF,TGTGCAGCTAGTAGGGGGGACAGTTCGGGCTACACCTTC
TRBV7-2,-,few,TRBJ1-2,CASSVRLSTIYGYTF,TGTGCCAGCAGCGTCAGGCTTTCGACTATCTATGGCTACACCTTC
TRBV19,TRBD2,-,TRBJ2-7,CASSFSLAGTYEQYF,TGTGCCAGTAGTTTCTCACTAGCGGGTACCTACGAGCAGTACTTC
TRBV3-1,-,few,TRBJ2-7,CASSQGQGGEQYF,TGTGCCAGCAGCCAAGGACAGGGAGGCGAGCAGTACTTC
TRBV4-1,-,few,TRBJ1-5,CASTGVAGGNQPQHF,TGCGCCAGCACCGGGGTAGCAGGGGGCAATCAGCCCCAGCATTTT
TRBV5-1,-,many,TRBJ1-1,CASSFGAGSSEAFF,TGCGCCAGCAGCTTTGGGGCCGGTAGCAGTGAAGCTTTCTTT
TRBV20-1,-,-,TRBJ1-6,CSARGRGSYNSPLHF,TGCAGTGCTAGAGGCAGGGGATCCTATAATTCACCCCTCCACTTT
TRBV20-1,TRBD1,-,TRBJ1-4,CSANPGTGQGEKLFF,TGCAGTGCTAACCCCGGGACAGGGCAGGGGGAAAAACTGTTTTTT
TRBV18,TRBD1,many,TRBJ1-2,CASSPPGQGSYGYTF,TGTGCCAGCTCACCACCGGGACAGGGAAGCTATGGCTACACCTTC
TRBV6-1,-,few,TRBJ1-3,CASSEGRSSGNTIYF,TGTGCCAGCAGTGAAGGGCGGAGCTCTGGAAACACCATATATTTT
TRBV5-1,TRBD1,few,TRBJ2-2,CASQGQGATGELFF,TGCGCCAGCCAGGGACAGGGGGCAACCGGGGAGCTGTTTTTT
TRBV4-1,TRBD1,-,TRBJ1-5,CASSHTTGNRNQPQHF,TGCGCCAGCAGCCACACGACAGGGAATCGGAATCAGCCCCAGCATTTT
TRBV20-1,-,-,TRBJ1-1,CSATTGVYRRPNTEAFF,TGCAGTGCCACAACGGGAGTCTATAGGCGCCCTAACACTGAAGCTTTCTTT
TRBV5-6,TRBD2,few,TRBJ2-1,CASSPGLAFENEQFF,TGTGCCAGCAGCCCGGGACTAGCGTTCGAGAATGAGCAGTTCTTC
TRBV6-1,-,few,TRBJ2-2,CASDPTNTGELFF,TGTGCCAGTGACCCCACAAACACCGGGGAGCTGTTTTTT
TRBV19,-,few,TRBJ1-2,CASSMARAHGYTF,TGTGCCAGTAGTATGGCCAGGGCCCATGGCTACACCTTC
TRBV5-1,-,-,TRBJ2-3,CASSREHYSTDTQYF,TGCGCCAGCAGCCGAGAACATTATAGCACAGATACGCAGTATTTT
TRBV5-1,TRBD1,many,TRBJ1-1,CASSFTGEKTEAFF,TGCGCCAGCAGCTTTACAGGGGAGAAGACTGAAGCTTTCTTT
TRBV29-1,-,-,TRBJ1-4,CSVTGVTNEKLFF,TGCAGCGTGACCGGGGTTACAAATGAAAAACTGTTTTTT
TRBV28,-,many,TRBJ2-7,CASSLGSGSYEQYF,TGTGCCAGCAGTTTGGGTAGCGGCTCCTACGAGCAGTACTTC
TRBV20-1,TRBD2,few,TRBJ2-1,CSARGPRFSGRALNEQFF,TGCAGTGCTAGAGGGCCGAGATTCAGCGGGAGGGCCCTGAATGAGCAGTTCTTC
TRBV28,-,many,TRBJ2-7,CASKGQHLLLEQYF,TGTGCCAGCAAAGGACAGCATTTACTCCTCGAGCAGTACTTC
TRBV18,-,-,TRBJ2-2,CASSSPSASITGELFF,TGTGCCAGCTCATCTCCATCCGCTAGTATAACCGGGGAGCTGTTTTTT
TRBV5-6,-,-,TRBJ1-2,CASSLEPNLVLGTSYYGYTF,TGTGCCAGCAGCTTGGAGCCTAACTTGGTCTTAGGGACCTCCTACTATGGCTACACCTTC